This T cell receptor (beta chain) originates from a study of blood T cells in healthy people across ages. Background on the study: About one barcoded TCR beta cDNA was captured per two T cells. General study results and limits: Donor CMV status, an unknown factor, possibly confounded changes in expanded clonotypes.

The authors ran a second PCR of about 7 to 12 cycles using a sample-barcoded 5' primer and a J-beta primer mix. TCRdb re-called the 5' RACE reads with MiXCR, one entry per CDR3 protein. The sample lists about 1.4 million distinct CDR3 sequences, 59% occurring once. Concerning this clonotype itself: Its antigen is currently unknown.

Trimming pared 5 bases from V and 5 bases from J, leaving 21 bases between. Germline V CDR1 and CDR2: DFQATT, SNEGSKA (reference sequence). The CDR3 is 16 residues long. The TCR sequence derives from a man younger than 35 in good health. Sequenced: blood. The V and J genes are TRBV20-1 and TRBJ1-4; maybe TRBD1 (5 bases). In DNA, the CDR3 is TGCAGTGCTTGGGGACTAGCGGGAGGGTACAATGAAAAACTGTTTTTT. As protein: CSAWGLAGGYNEKLFF.